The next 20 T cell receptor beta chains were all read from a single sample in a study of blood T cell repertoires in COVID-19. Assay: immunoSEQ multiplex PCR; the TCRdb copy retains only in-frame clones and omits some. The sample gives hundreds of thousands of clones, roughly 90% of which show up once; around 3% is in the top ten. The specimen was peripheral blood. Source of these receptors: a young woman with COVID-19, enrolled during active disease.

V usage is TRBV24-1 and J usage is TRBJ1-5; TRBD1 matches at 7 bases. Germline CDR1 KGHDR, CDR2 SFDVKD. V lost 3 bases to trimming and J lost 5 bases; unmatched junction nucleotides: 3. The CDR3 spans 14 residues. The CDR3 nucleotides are TGTGCCACCAGTGATGCACAGGGGTATCAGCCCCAGCATTTT. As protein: CATSDAQGYQPQHF.

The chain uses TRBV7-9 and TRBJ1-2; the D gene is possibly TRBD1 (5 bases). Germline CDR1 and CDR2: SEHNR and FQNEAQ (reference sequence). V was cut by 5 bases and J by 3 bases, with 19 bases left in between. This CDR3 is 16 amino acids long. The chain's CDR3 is CASSRGVESGYYGYTF. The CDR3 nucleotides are TGTGCCAGCAGCCGGGGGGTCGAGTCAGGGTACTATGGCTACACCTTC.

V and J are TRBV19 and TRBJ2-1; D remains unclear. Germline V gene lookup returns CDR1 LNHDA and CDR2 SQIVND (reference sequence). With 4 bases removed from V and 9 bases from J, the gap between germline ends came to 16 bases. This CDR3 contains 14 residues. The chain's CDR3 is CASSRAAQVGEQFF. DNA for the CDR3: TGTGCCAGTAGTAGAGCCGCGCAGGTGGGTGAGCAGTTCTTC. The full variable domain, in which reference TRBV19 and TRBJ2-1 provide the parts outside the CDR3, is DGGITQSPKYLFRKEGQNVTLSCEQNLNHDAMYWYRQDPGQGLRLIYYSQIVNDFQKGDIAEGYSVSREKKESFPLTVTSAQKNPTAFYLCASSRAAQVGEQFFGPGTRLTVL.

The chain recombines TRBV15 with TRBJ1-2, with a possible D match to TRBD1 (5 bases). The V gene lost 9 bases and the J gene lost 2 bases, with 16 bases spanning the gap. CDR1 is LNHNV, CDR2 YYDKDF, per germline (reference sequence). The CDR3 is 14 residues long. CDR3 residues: CATGVVVGNYGYTF. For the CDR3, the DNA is TGTGCCACAGGGGTGGTGGTAGGGAACTATGGCTACACCTTC.

CDR3 nucleotide sequence: TGTGCCAGCAGTTTGAGACAGAATTTTAATTCACCCCTCCACTTT. It codes for CASSLRQNFNSPLHF. The chain is built from TRBV28 and TRBJ1-6; TRBD1 might be the D (5 bases). Germline V gives CDR1 MDHEN, CDR2 SYDVKM. Between the trimmed V and J ends, which lost 3 bases and 6 bases, there was a span of 12 bases. The CDR3 sequence is 15 residues long.

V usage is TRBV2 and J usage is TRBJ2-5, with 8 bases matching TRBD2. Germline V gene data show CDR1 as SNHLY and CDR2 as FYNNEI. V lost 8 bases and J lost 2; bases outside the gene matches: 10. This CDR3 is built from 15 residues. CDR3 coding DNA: TGTGCCAGCGATCTACCGGGGGGGAGACAAGAGACCCAGTACTTC. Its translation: CASDLPGGRQETQYF.

This chain's CDR3 is CASSQGTGGDLYEQYF. CDR3 bases: TGTGCCAGCAGCCAGGGGACAGGGGGCGATCTCTACGAGCAGTACTTC. The genes are TRBV3-1 (or the pseudogene TRBV3-2) and TRBJ2-7; 12 positions match TRBD1. The CDR3 is made up of 16 amino acids. Germline V lookup: CDR1 LGHDT, CDR2 YNNKEL (reference sequence). The trim removed 3 bases at V and 3 bases at J, leaving 6 bases unmatched.

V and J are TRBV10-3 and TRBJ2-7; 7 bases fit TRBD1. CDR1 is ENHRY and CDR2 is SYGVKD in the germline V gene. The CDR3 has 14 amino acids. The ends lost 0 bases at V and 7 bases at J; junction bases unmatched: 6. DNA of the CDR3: TGTGCCATCAGTGAGTCTCTTAACAGGGGTGAGCAGTACTTC. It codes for CAISESLNRGEQYF.

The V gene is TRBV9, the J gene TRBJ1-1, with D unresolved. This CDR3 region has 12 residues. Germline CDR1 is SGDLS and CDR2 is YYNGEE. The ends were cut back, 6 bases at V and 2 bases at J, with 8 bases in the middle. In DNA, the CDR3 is TGTGCCAGCAACACGGGTAACACTGAAGCTTTCTTT. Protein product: CASNTGNTEAFF.

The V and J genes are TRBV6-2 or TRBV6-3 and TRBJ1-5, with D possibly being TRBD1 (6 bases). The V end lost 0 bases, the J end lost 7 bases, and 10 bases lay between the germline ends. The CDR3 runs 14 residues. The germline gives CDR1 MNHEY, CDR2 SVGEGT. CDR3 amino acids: CASSYSGALQPQHF. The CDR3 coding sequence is TGTGCCAGCAGTTACTCGGGGGCTTTGCAGCCCCAGCATTTT.

The CDR3 DNA reads TGTGCCAGCAGAGGGACAGGGGCATCTAACTATGGCTACACCTTC. It specifies CASRGTGASNYGYTF. This chain connects TRBV6-4 to TRBJ1-2; 10 nucleotides agree with TRBD1. In germline, CDR1 is MRHNA, CDR2 SNTAGT. V shed 6 bases, J shed 0 bases, and the junction held 4 bases outside the gene matches. CDR3 size: 15 residues.

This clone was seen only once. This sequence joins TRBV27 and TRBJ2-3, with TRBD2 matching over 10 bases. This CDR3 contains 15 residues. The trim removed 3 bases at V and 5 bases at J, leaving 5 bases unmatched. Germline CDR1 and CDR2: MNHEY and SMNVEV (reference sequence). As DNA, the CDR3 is TGTGCCAGCAGTTTGACTAGCGGGTTAGGAGATACGCAGTATTTT. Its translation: CASSLTSGLGDTQYF.

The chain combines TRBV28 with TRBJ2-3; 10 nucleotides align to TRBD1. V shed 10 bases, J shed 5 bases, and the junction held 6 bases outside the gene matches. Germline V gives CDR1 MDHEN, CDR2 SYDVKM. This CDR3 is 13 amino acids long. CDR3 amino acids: CATRQGAVDTQYF. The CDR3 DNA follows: TGTGCCACCAGACAGGGGGCAGTAGATACGCAGTATTTT.

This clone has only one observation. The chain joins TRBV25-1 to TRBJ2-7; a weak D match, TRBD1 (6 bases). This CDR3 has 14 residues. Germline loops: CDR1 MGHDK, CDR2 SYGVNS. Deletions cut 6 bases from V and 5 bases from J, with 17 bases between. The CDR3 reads CASSTTGIGNEQYF. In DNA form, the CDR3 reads TGTGCCAGCAGCACCACAGGGATCGGCAACGAGCAGTACTTC.

CDR3 in amino acids: CASSFIDTQYF. Written as DNA, the CDR3 is TGTGCCAGCAGTTTTATAGATACGCAGTATTTT. The chain links TRBV6-2 or TRBV6-3 to TRBJ2-3; D not resolved. V dropped 4 bases and J dropped 5 bases, with 4 bases sitting between them. The CDR3 runs 11 residues. Germline lookup yields CDR1 MNHEY and CDR2 SVGEGT.

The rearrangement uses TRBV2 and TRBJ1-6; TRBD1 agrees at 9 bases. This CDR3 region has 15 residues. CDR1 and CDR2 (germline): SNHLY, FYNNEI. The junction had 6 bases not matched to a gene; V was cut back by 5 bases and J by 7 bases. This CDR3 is CASSTHGQGNSPLHF. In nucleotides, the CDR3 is TGTGCCAGCAGTACTCACGGACAGGGGAATTCACCCCTCCACTTT.

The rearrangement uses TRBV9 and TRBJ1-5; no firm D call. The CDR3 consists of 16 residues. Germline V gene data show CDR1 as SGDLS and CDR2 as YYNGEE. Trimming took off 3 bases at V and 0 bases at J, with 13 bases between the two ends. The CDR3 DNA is TGTGCCAGCAGCGCTGGAGTCCCAAATAGCAATCAGCCCCAGCATTTT. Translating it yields CASSAGVPNSNQPQHF. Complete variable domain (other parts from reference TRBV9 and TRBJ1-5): DSGVTQTPKHLITATGQRVTLRCSPRSGDLSVYWYQQSLDQGLQFLIQYYNGEERAKGNILERFSAQQFPDLHSELNLSSLELGDSALYFCASSAGVPNSNQPQHFGDGTRLSIL.

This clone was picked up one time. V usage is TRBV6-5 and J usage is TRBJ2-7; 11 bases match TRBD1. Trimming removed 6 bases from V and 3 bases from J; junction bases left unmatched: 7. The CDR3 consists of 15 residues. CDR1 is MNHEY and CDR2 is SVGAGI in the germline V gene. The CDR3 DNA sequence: TGTGCCAGCAGCCGGTCGGGGACAGGGGGCTACGAGCAGTACGTC. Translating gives CASSRSGTGGYEQYV.

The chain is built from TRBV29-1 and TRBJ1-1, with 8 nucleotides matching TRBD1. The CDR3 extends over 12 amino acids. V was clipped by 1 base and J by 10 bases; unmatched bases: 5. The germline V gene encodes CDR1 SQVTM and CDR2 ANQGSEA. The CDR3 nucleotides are TGCAGCGTTGAAGGCAGGGGGCAGGGAGCTTTCTTT. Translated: CSVEGRGQGAFF.

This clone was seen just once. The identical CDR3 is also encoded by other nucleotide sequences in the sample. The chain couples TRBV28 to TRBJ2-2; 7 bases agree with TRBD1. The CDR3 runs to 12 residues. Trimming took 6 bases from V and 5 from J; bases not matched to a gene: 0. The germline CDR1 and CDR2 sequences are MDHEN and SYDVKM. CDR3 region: CASSRGTGELFF. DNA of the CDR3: TGTGCCAGCAGCAGGGGGACCGGGGAGCTGTTTTTT. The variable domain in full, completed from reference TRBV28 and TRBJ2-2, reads DVKVTQSSRYLVKRTGEKVFLECVQDMDHENMFWYRQDPGLGLRLIYFSYDVKMKEKGDIPEGYSVSREKKERFSLILESASTNQTSMYLCASSRGTGELFFGEGSRLTVL.